The 3 T cell receptor beta chains presented below share a single source sample, sequenced in a study of blood T cells in healthy people across ages. Alongside a J-beta primer mix, a sample-barcoded 5' primer served in a second PCR lasting roughly 7 to 12 cycles. TCRdb passed the 5' RACE reads through MiXCR, listing each CDR3 protein once. In the table there are some 1.5 million distinct CDR3 sequences, less than 45% of which are singletons. The specimen sequenced was blood. These receptor sequences come from a woman in her late teens or twenties in good health.

As to this clonotype: The junction differs from germline at one of its ends, possibly a read error. The chain recombines TRBV10-3 with TRBJ1-5; no clear D. The germline V gene has CDR1 ENHRY and CDR2 SYGVKD. This CDR3 is 15 amino acids long. The CDR3, as DNA: TGTGCCATCAGTGAGTCGGAGGATAGCAGTCAGCCCCAGCATTTT. It translates to CAISESEDSSQPQHF.

The chain carries TRBV20-1 and TRBJ2-7; 7 bases are shared with TRBD2. The CDR3 runs to 11 residues. V gave up 6 bases and J gave up 6 bases; unmatched junction bases: 5. Germline loops: CDR1 DFQATT, CDR2 SNEGSKA (reference sequence). For the CDR3, the DNA is TGCAGTGCCTTACTAGCGTTCGAGCAGTACTTC. Protein: CSALLAFEQYF.

This clonotype was observed a handful of times. The chain employs TRBV7-2 and TRBJ2-5; TRBD1 aligns across 7 bases. CDR3 length: 14 residues. Germline assignment: CDR1 SGHTA and CDR2 FQGNSA. J gave up 5 bases and V 2 bases, and 5 bases lay outside the gene matches. The CDR3 spells CASSLNRGWETQYF. In DNA, the CDR3 is TGTGCCAGCAGCTTAAACAGGGGCTGGGAGACCCAGTACTTC.